The 16 T cell receptor beta chains given below trace back to one sample, sequenced in a study of blood T cell repertoires in COVID-19. Clones were read by immunoSEQ multiplex PCR, and TCRdb kept only the in-frame ones, dropping some. This table has some 70,000 clones, roughly 76% appearing once. Sequenced input: peripheral blood. The receptors derive from a woman between 65 and 79 years old with acute or convalescent COVID-19.

This clone has just a few counts. This sequence joins TRBV14 and TRBJ1-6, with D unclear. This CDR3 is 13 amino acids long. V lost 4 bases, J lost 4 bases, and 5 bases lay in between. Germline V lookup: CDR1 SGHDN, CDR2 FVKESK. The DNA for the CDR3 is TGTGCCAGCAGCCCTGAGTATAATTCACCCCTCCACTTT. Translation: CASSPEYNSPLHF.

J is TRBJ1-5 and V is TRBV18; no definite D call. CDR3 length: 17 residues. V gave up 3 bases and J gave up 4 bases, with 19 bases separating them. Germline values: CDR1 KGHSH, CDR2 LQKENI. CDR3 sequence (DNA): TGTGCCAGCTCACCCCATCCCCCCCTAAGAGGTAATCAGCCCCAGCATTTT. Protein: CASSPHPPLRGNQPQHF. Looking up the rest from reference TRBV18 and TRBJ1-5 gives the full variable domain: NAGVMQNPRHLVRRRGQEARLRCSPMKGHSHVYWYRQLPEEGLKFMVYLQKENIIDESGMPKERFSAEFPKEGPSILRIQQVVRGDSAAYFCASSPHPPLRGNQPQHFGDGTRLSIL.

The V and J genes are TRBV10-1 and TRBJ2-1, with 10 bases lining up with TRBD2. After removal of 2 bases from V and 11 bases from J, the junction contained 0 bases not matched to a gene. Germline CDR1 is WNHNN and CDR2 is SYGVQD (reference sequence). The CDR3 sequence is 12 residues long. CDR3 bases: TGCGCCAGCAGTGAGACTAGCGGGAAGCAGTTCTTC. Its protein is CASSETSGKQFF.

DNA for the CDR3: TGTGCCGGAGACAGGGGCCCTATGAACACTGAAGCTTTCTTT. Its translation is CAGDRGPMNTEAFF. This chain joins TRBV11-3 and TRBJ1-1; 8 nucleotides agree with TRBD1. The CDR3 spans 14 residues. Trimming cost V 11 bases and J 0 bases; bases outside gene matches: 8. The V gene's germline CDR1 is SGHNT and CDR2 YENEEA.

This chain uses TRBV5-4 with TRBJ2-2; no clear D. Germline V gene sequence: CDR1 SGHNT, CDR2 YYREEE (reference sequence). Trimming shortened V by 2 bases and J by 7 bases, and 15 bases separated the two germline ends. This CDR3 has 15 amino acids. This CDR3 reads CASSFTEIDSGELFF. The CDR3 DNA follows: TGTGCCAGCAGCTTCACAGAAATCGATAGCGGGGAGCTGTTTTTT.

The V and J genes are TRBV9 and TRBJ1-1; D ambiguous. Germline V gene lookup returns CDR1 SGDLS and CDR2 YYNGEE. V was clipped by 3 bases and J by 8 bases, with 8 bases between them. This CDR3 is built from 11 residues. Here the CDR3 DNA reads TGTGCCAGCAGCGGGTCCCGGGAAGCTTTCTTT. As protein: CASSGSREAFF.

This chain connects TRBV7-2 to TRBJ1-4; the match to TRBD1 covers 9 bases. The CDR3 has 14 residues. J lost 5 bases, V lost 3 bases, and 1 base had no gene match. Germline values: CDR1 SGHTA, CDR2 FQGNSA. The CDR3 here is CASSFGTGNEKLFF. The DNA for the CDR3 is TGTGCCAGCAGCTTCGGGACAGGGAATGAAAAACTGTTTTTT. Combining the CDR3 with reference TRBV7-2 and TRBJ1-4 gives the whole variable domain GAGVSQSPSNKVTEKGKDVELRCDPISGHTALYWYRQSLGQGLEFLIYFQGNSAPDKSGLPSDRFSAERTGGSVSTLTIQRTQQEDSAVYLCASSFGTGNEKLFFGSGTQLSVL.

The chain couples TRBV7-3 to TRBJ2-6; possible D gene TRBD2, 5 bases. The germline gives CDR1 SGHTA, CDR2 FQGTGA. V was pared by 2 bases and J by 2 bases, with 7 bases between. CDR3 length: 15 amino acids. DNA for the CDR3: TGTGCCAGCAGCTTATACGGGACTGGGGCCAACGTCCTGACTTTC. It translates to CASSLYGTGANVLTF.

The J gene is TRBJ1-4, the V gene TRBV4-1; 10 nucleotides line up with TRBD1. CDR1 is MGHRA, CDR2 YSYEKL, per germline. Germline trimming cut 4 bases from V and 8 bases from J; bases unmatched to any gene: 13. This CDR3 is built from 17 residues. The CDR3 DNA reads TGCGCCAGCAGCCTCGGGCGTTTCGGGACAGGGGTCGAAAAACTGTTTTTT. Residues: CASSLGRFGTGVEKLFF.

This clone was seen once. This chain uses TRBV19 with TRBJ2-2, with 10 bases fitting TRBD1. Trimming removed 7 bases from V and 6 bases from J; junction bases left unmatched: 8. The CDR3 totals 15 residues. CDR1 LNHDA and CDR2 SQIVND come from the germline V gene (reference sequence). In DNA, the CDR3 is TGTGCCAGTATAAAGGACAGGGGGGCAGCCGGGGAGCTGTTTTTT. Protein sequence: CASIKDRGAAGELFF. Looking up the rest from reference TRBV19 and TRBJ2-2 gives the full variable domain: DGGITQSPKYLFRKEGQNVTLSCEQNLNHDAMYWYRQDPGQGLRLIYYSQIVNDFQKGDIAEGYSVSREKKESFPLTVTSAQKNPTAFYLCASIKDRGAAGELFFGEGSRLTVL.

This clone was found once. CDR3 DNA sequence: TGTGCCAGCAGTTTATCTGGACTAGCGGGACGGGAGCAGTACTTC. Residues: CASSLSGLAGREQYF. This chain connects TRBV27 to TRBJ2-7; 12 bases match TRBD2. Looked up from germline, CDR1 is MNHEY and CDR2 is SMNVEV (reference sequence). This CDR3 has 15 amino acids. Trimming cost V 0 bases and J 7 bases; bases outside gene matches: 4.

The J gene is TRBJ2-1, the V gene TRBV28, with 10 bases aligning to TRBD2. J gave up 3 bases and V 4 bases, and 3 bases lay outside the gene matches. Per germline, CDR1 MDHEN and CDR2 SYDVKM. CDR3 size: 15 residues. The CDR3 loop is CASSYGLAVYNEQFF. Here the CDR3 DNA reads TGTGCCAGCAGTTATGGACTAGCGGTCTACAATGAGCAGTTCTTC.

The chain combines TRBV15 with TRBJ1-2; 8 bases match TRBD1. With V trimmed by 8 bases and J by 2 bases, 10 bases remained unmatched. This CDR3 contains 15 residues. Per the germline V gene, CDR1 is LNHNV and CDR2 is YYDKDF (reference sequence). CDR3 coding DNA: TGTGCCACCTCAGGGAGGACAGGGTTAAACTATGGCTACACCTTC. It yields the protein CATSGRTGLNYGYTF.

This clone was picked up one time. The chain joins TRBV3-1 (or the pseudogene TRBV3-2) to TRBJ1-2; D gene ambiguous. The germline V gene encodes CDR1 LGHDT and CDR2 YNNKEL (reference sequence). This CDR3 spans 15 amino acids. The V gene lost 2 bases and the J gene lost 9 bases, with 19 bases spanning the gap. Here the CDR3 reads CASSQRSPRMTSYTF. For the CDR3, the DNA is TGTGCCAGCAGCCAACGATCTCCCCGGATGACTAGCTACACCTTC.

J is TRBJ1-4 and V is TRBV3-1 (or the pseudogene TRBV3-2), with 9 bases identical to TRBD1. CDR1 and CDR2 (germline): LGHDT, YNNKEL (reference sequence). The V and J ends lost 1 base and 7 bases, in that order; junction bases with no gene match: 7. CDR3 size: 16 residues. The chain's CDR3 is CASSQGGTGSSEKLFF. The CDR3 coding sequence is TGTGCCAGCAGCCAAGGGGGGACAGGGTCGAGTGAAAAACTGTTTTTT.

The chain is built from TRBV7-2 and TRBJ1-4; 7 nucleotides align to TRBD1. Germline lookup yields CDR1 SGHTA and CDR2 FQGNSA. Losses at the gene ends were 5 bases for V and 5 bases for J; bases not matched to a gene: 5. The CDR3 covers 14 residues. CDR3 residues: CASSPRGGNEKLFF. Written as DNA, the CDR3 is TGTGCCAGCAGCCCAAGAGGGGGCAATGAAAAACTGTTTTTT.